This entry is about one T cell receptor beta chain. Its antigen is not identified. The ends lost 4 bases at V and 2 bases at J; junction bases unmatched: 7. The germline CDR1 and CDR2 sequences are ENHRY and SYGVKD. The CDR3 sequence is 15 residues long. The protocol was immunoSEQ multiplex PCR, while the TCRdb copy is restricted to in-frame clones and leaves out a portion. This table has about 91,000 clones, over 75% appearing once. The sample belongs to a study of radiation and T cells in renal cell carcinoma. The time point here: baseline pretreatment blood. Regarding treatment: 15 Gy SBRT to primary tumor, nephrectomy 4 weeks later. This renal cell carcinoma was of the clear cell type. Broader study findings: Top tumor clonotypes rose in blood 2 weeks post-radiation, then contracted.

The sample consisted of blood, taken from a patient whose treatment included radiotherapy and nephrectomy. This chain uses TRBV10-3 with TRBJ2-7, with 8 bases fitting TRBD1. This receptor was obtained from a man aged 60 to 69 with renal cell carcinoma. The CDR3 loop reads CAISAPGQAAYEQYF. CDR3 coding DNA: TGTGCCATCAGTGCACCGGGACAGGCAGCCTACGAGCAGTACTTC.